Each of the 2 T cell receptor beta chains below was sequenced from the same sample in a study of cytomegalovirus exposure and HLA in healthy donors. Primers for the PCR totalled 60 Vbeta and 13 Jbeta. Using immunoSEQ multiplex PCR, the repertoire was profiled, and TCRdb retains in-frame clones only, with some absent. The sample shows around 150,000 clones, 85% to 90% of them seen only once. Specimen: PBMCs. The receptors here all came from a woman under 40 in good health and CMV-seronegative.

The chain couples TRBV15 to TRBJ2-4; 7 bases align to TRBD2. V lost 5 bases, J lost 1 base, and 14 bases stayed unmatched. This CDR3 contains 18 residues. Germline loops: CDR1 LNHNV, CDR2 YYDKDF (reference sequence). CDR3 sequence (DNA): TGTGCCACCAGCTCCTCGTGGGGGTGGGGGGGGGCCAAAAACATTCAGTACTTC. Protein product: CATSSSWGWGGAKNIQYF.

This chain joins TRBV7-2 and TRBJ2-3; maybe TRBD2 (7 bases). Germline V lookup: CDR1 SGHTA, CDR2 FQGNSA. Trimming shortened V by 2 bases and J by 6 bases, and 12 bases separated the two germline ends. The CDR3 is 14 residues long. The CDR3 DNA reads TGTGCCAGCAGCTTAAGGGGGGGTCGGGATACGCAGTATTTT. It yields the protein CASSLRGGRDTQYF. The full variable domain, with the rest looked up from reference TRBV7-2 and TRBJ2-3, is GAGVSQSPSNKVTEKGKDVELRCDPISGHTALYWYRQSLGQGLEFLIYFQGNSAPDKSGLPSDRFSAERTGGSVSTLTIQRTQQEDSAVYLCASSLRGGRDTQYFGPGTRLTVL.